These 30 T cell receptor beta chains originate from one sample sequenced in a study of HIV-infected patients and healthy controls. TCRdb re-derived calls from the 5' RACE reads in MiXCR, one entry per CDR3 protein. The data hold over 15,000 distinct CDR3 sequences, with around 15% observed a single time. Sequenced: CD8+ T cells from blood. Receptor source: a human donor in good health.

This clonotype showed up just a few times. This chain links TRBV20-1 with TRBJ2-3; D not certain. The germline CDR1 and CDR2 sequences are DFQATT and SNEGSKA (reference sequence). V was pared by 6 bases and J by 9 bases, with 13 bases between. The CDR3 spans 11 residues. The DNA for the CDR3 is TGCAGTGCGCTTACTGCTCCCACGCAGTATTTT. This gives the protein CSALTAPTQYF.

This clonotype has only a few counts. The V gene is TRBV7-2, the J gene TRBJ2-3; D not certain. The CDR3 contains 13 residues. Germline CDR1 and CDR2: SGHTA and FQGNSA. V was cut by 5 bases and J by 5 bases, with 11 bases left in between. The CDR3 reads CASSLHLQDTQYF. The CDR3 DNA reads TGTGCCAGCAGCCTCCATTTACAAGATACGCAGTATTTT.

This chain joins TRBV7-3 and TRBJ2-7; D unclear. The CDR3 consists of 13 residues. The ends were cut back, 5 bases at V and 1 base at J, with 9 bases in the middle. Germline V CDR1 and CDR2: SGHTA, FQGTGA. As DNA, the CDR3 is TGTGCCAGCAGCATTGGGGATTCCTACGAGCAGTACTTC. Protein product: CASSIGDSYEQYF.

This chain uses TRBV19 with TRBJ2-2, with 8 bases aligning to TRBD1. In germline, CDR1 is LNHDA, CDR2 SQIVND (reference sequence). The CDR3 spans 18 residues. The junction had 13 bases not matched to a gene; V was cut back by 5 bases and J by 2 bases. CDR3 bases: TGTGCCAGTAGTTACCCCAGGGGGCAGATTGGAAACACCGGGGAGCTGTTTTTT. It yields the protein CASSYPRGQIGNTGELFF.

This clonotype came up many times. The genes are TRBV12-3 or TRBV12-4 and TRBJ1-1; no clear D. The CDR3 has 14 amino acids. Trimming stripped 1 base from V and 0 bases from J, with 6 bases between. The CDR3 protein is CASSLGQMNTEAFF. CDR3 in DNA: TGTGCCAGCAGTTTAGGACAAATGAACACTGAAGCTTTCTTT.

In its sample, this clonotype was seen many times. The rearrangement joins TRBV28 to TRBJ2-4; perhaps D is TRBD1 or TRBD2 (6 bases each). V lost 6 bases, J lost 7 bases, and 19 bases lay in between. Germline CDR1 is MDHEN and CDR2 is SYDVKM. CDR3 length: 15 amino acids. The CDR3 DNA is TGTGCCAGCAGCCCCCGGGGGCCTTCAAGGAACATTCAGTACTTC. This encodes CASSPRGPSRNIQYF.

This clonotype turned up a few times. The chain is built from TRBV12-3 or TRBV12-4 and TRBJ2-2; no clear D. The CDR3 length is 11 residues. The V end lost 6 bases, the J end lost 6 bases, and 5 bases lay between the germline ends. CDR3: CASSQPGELFF. DNA of the CDR3: TGTGCCAGCAGCCAACCCGGGGAGCTGTTTTTT.

This clonotype was seen many times. This chain connects TRBV19 to TRBJ1-5; 11 nucleotides agree with TRBD1. After removal of 8 bases from V and 6 bases from J, the junction contained 6 bases not matched to a gene. The CDR3 length is 14 residues. Germline V CDR1 and CDR2: LNHDA, SQIVND (reference sequence). This chain's CDR3 is CASGGQGDVQPQHF. CDR3 nucleotide sequence: TGTGCCAGTGGGGGACAGGGGGACGTTCAGCCCCAGCATTTT.

This clonotype showed up just a few times. CDR3 sequence (DNA): TGTGCCAGCACCGCGAACCGGGACACCCACTACGAGCAGTACTTC. Protein sequence: CASTANRDTHYEQYF. The chain joins TRBV28 to TRBJ2-7, with D possibly TRBD1 on 6 matching bases. Germline CDR1 and CDR2: MDHEN and SYDVKM. V gave up 7 bases and J gave up 3 bases, with 19 bases separating them. The CDR3 consists of 15 residues.

This clonotype was seen many times. The chain combines TRBV11-2 with TRBJ2-2; 7 nucleotides align to TRBD1. The trim removed 4 bases at V and 1 base at J, leaving 3 bases unmatched. This CDR3 region has 15 residues. CDR1 is SGHAT, CDR2 FQNNGV, per germline. The CDR3 loop is CASSSGTENTGELFF. The CDR3 nucleotides read TGTGCCAGCAGCTCCGGGACAGAGAACACCGGGGAGCTGTTTTTT.

At least ten counts were recorded for this clonotype. CDR3 sequence: CASSEETPLTPEAFF. CDR3 bases: TGTGCCAGCAGTGAGGAGACACCTTTAACACCTGAAGCTTTCTTT. The chain couples TRBV2 to TRBJ1-1; D gene uncertain. Germline V gives CDR1 SNHLY, CDR2 FYNNEI. Trimming removed 3 bases from V and 6 bases from J, with 17 bases in between. The CDR3 covers 15 residues.

This clonotype has only a few counts. J is TRBJ1-1 and V is TRBV27; TRBD1 aligns across 8 bases. The junction had 11 bases not matched to a gene; V was cut back by 6 bases and J by 5 bases. CDR3 size: 15 residues. Germline V gene data show CDR1 as MNHEY and CDR2 as SMNVEV (reference sequence). The CDR3, as DNA: TGTGCCAGCAGCCTCAGCCGACAGGGGCGGACTGAAGCTTTCTTT. This encodes CASSLSRQGRTEAFF.

This clonotype was counted ten times or more. The chain joins TRBV7-9 to TRBJ2-7; either TRBD1 or TRBD2 may supply D (6 bases each). Germline CDR1 reads SEHNR; CDR2 reads FQNEAQ (reference sequence). The CDR3 contains 15 residues. The V and J ends lost 3 bases and 4 bases respectively, with 16 bases between them. CDR3: CASSFLSGAFYEQYF. CDR3 coding DNA: TGTGCCAGCAGCTTTCTTTCGGGGGCGTTTTACGAGCAGTACTTC.

This clonotype was detected ten times or more. J is TRBJ2-7 and V is TRBV27, with D possibly matching TRBD1 (6 bases). CDR1 and CDR2 from the germline V gene are MNHEY and SMNVEV (reference sequence). This CDR3 has 16 residues. With 5 bases removed from V and 1 base from J, the gap between germline ends came to 18 bases. This chain's CDR3 is CASSGPGQFFSYEQYF. The CDR3 DNA reads as TGTGCCAGCAGTGGGCCTGGACAGTTTTTTTCCTACGAGCAGTACTTC.

The table lists this clonotype with many counts. V usage is TRBV7-9 and J usage is TRBJ2-5; 11 nucleotides line up with TRBD2. The CDR3 extends over 14 amino acids. V lost 4 bases, J lost 3 bases, and 1 base stayed unmatched. Germline V gives CDR1 SEHNR, CDR2 FQNEAQ (reference sequence). CDR3 protein: CASSSTSGKETQYF. As DNA, the CDR3 is TGTGCCAGCAGCTCGACTAGCGGGAAAGAGACCCAGTACTTC.

A few counts support this clonotype. The CDR3 is CASSFPDSYSPLHF. Written as DNA, the CDR3 is TGTGCCAGCAGCTTTCCGGACAGTTATTCACCCCTCCACTTT. The chain carries TRBV11-3 and TRBJ1-6; D is perhaps TRBD1 (6 bases). CDR3 length: 14 residues. V shed 3 bases and J shed 8 bases, with 11 bases lying between them. Per germline, CDR1 SGHNT and CDR2 YENEEA.

This clonotype was picked up many times. This rearrangement joins TRBV9 to TRBJ2-5; possibly TRBD2 for D (6 bases). CDR1 SGDLS and CDR2 YYNGEE come from the germline V gene. V lost 7 bases and J lost 0, with 10 bases in between. The CDR3 runs 13 residues. This CDR3 reads CASGAGHQETQYF. The DNA for the CDR3 is TGTGCCAGCGGAGCGGGCCACCAAGAGACCCAGTACTTC. The full variable domain, completed using reference TRBV9 and TRBJ2-5, is DSGVTQTPKHLITATGQRVTLRCSPRSGDLSVYWYQQSLDQGLQFLIQYYNGEERAKGNILERFSAQQFPDLHSELNLSSLELGDSALYFCASGAGHQETQYFGPGTRLLVL.

In its sample, this clonotype was seen many times. The CDR3 loop is CASSERSNTGELFF. The DNA for the CDR3 is TGTGCCAGCAGTGAAAGGTCCAACACCGGGGAGCTGTTTTTT. V is TRBV2 and J is TRBJ2-2; D remains ambiguous. The germline V gene has CDR1 SNHLY and CDR2 FYNNEI. The CDR3 spans 14 residues. Deletions cut 2 bases from V and 2 bases from J, with 6 bases between.

In its sample, this clonotype was seen many times. The chain uses TRBV20-1 and TRBJ2-2, with 7 bases lining up with TRBD2. The V and J ends lost 3 bases and 3 bases, in that order; junction bases with no gene match: 10. The germline V gene has CDR1 DFQATT and CDR2 SNEGSKA (reference sequence). This CDR3 comprises 16 residues. CDR3 region: CSASQSMGGDTGELFF. CDR3 DNA: TGCAGTGCTAGCCAGAGCATGGGGGGGGACACCGGGGAGCTGTTTTTT.

The V and J genes are TRBV28 and TRBJ2-3, with TRBD2 as a possible D gene (7 bases). The V gene lost 2 bases and the J gene lost 2 bases, with 11 bases spanning the gap. The CDR3 loop spans 15 amino acids. In germline, CDR1 is MDHEN, CDR2 SYDVKM. The CDR3 coding sequence is TGTGCCAGCAGTTTAGTTGCGGGGGCCACAGATACGCAGTATTTT. Its protein product is CASSLVAGATDTQYF.

The chain carries TRBV7-9 and TRBJ2-5, with 7 bases matching TRBD1. There are 15 residues in the CDR3. Germline loops: CDR1 SEHNR, CDR2 FQNEAQ (reference sequence). J lost 1 base, V lost 5 bases, and 7 bases had no gene match. The CDR3 DNA sequence: TGTGCCAGCAGCCCCAACCGGGACAGCCAAGAGACCCAGTACTTC. Translated: CASSPNRDSQETQYF.

The chain combines TRBV13 with TRBJ2-5, with D hard to call. This CDR3 is 13 amino acids long. Germline V gene data show CDR1 as PRHDT and CDR2 as FYEKMQ (reference sequence). Trimming pared 0 bases from V and 6 bases from J, leaving 8 bases between. CDR3 in amino acids: CASSLGLGKTQYF. The CDR3, as DNA: TGTGCCAGCAGCTTAGGTCTTGGGAAGACCCAGTACTTC.

This chain connects TRBV30 to TRBJ1-5, with D uncertain. From germline, CDR1 is GTSNPN and CDR2 SVGIG (reference sequence). Trimming stripped 0 bases from V and 5 bases from J, with 8 bases between. This CDR3 is 13 amino acids long. The CDR3 nucleotides read TGTGCCTGGAGTGTGTCCGGGGATCAGCCCCAGCATTTT. This encodes CAWSVSGDQPQHF.

Only a few counts were recorded for this clonotype. The chain recombines TRBV12-3 or TRBV12-4 with TRBJ2-2; the D call may be TRBD1 or TRBD2 (5 bases each). The CDR3 totals 16 residues. V lost 2 bases to trimming and J lost 2 bases, with 12 bases between them. CDR3 amino acids: CASSLFREHNTGELFF. The CDR3 DNA sequence: TGTGCCAGCAGTTTATTCAGGGAGCACAACACCGGGGAGCTGTTTTTT.

This clonotype was seen a handful of times. The chain joins TRBV7-2 to TRBJ2-7; D unclear. Germline V gene sequence: CDR1 SGHTA, CDR2 FQGNSA. CDR3 size: 13 residues. V was clipped by 3 bases and J by 4 bases, with 10 bases between them. CDR3 nucleotides: TGTGCCAGCAGCTTGGGTATGGGGTACGAGCAGTACTTC. Protein product: CASSLGMGYEQYF.

This clonotype appeared many times. This chain links TRBV4-3 with TRBJ2-3; D call uncertain. This CDR3 region has 15 residues. V was shortened by 0 bases and J by 1 base, with 8 bases between the two germline ends. Germline V gene lookup returns CDR1 LGHNA and CDR2 YSLEER. Here the CDR3 reads CASSQDRERTDTQYF. CDR3 DNA sequence: TGCGCCAGCAGCCAAGATCGTGAGCGCACAGATACGCAGTATTTT.

This clonotype was observed a handful of times. This chain links TRBV11-2 with TRBJ2-4, with 8 positions matching TRBD1. The CDR3 extends over 14 amino acids. Germline V gene lookup returns CDR1 SGHAT and CDR2 FQNNGV. J lost 6 bases, V lost 5 bases, and 6 bases had no gene match. The CDR3 DNA reads as TGTGCCAGCAGCCCGACAGGGGTAGGAAACATTCAGTACTTC. It codes for CASSPTGVGNIQYF.

The J gene is TRBJ2-3, the V gene TRBV7-9, with D perhaps TRBD1 (6 bases). CDR3 length equals 14 residues. The ends were cut back, 0 bases at V and 13 bases at J, with 17 bases in the middle. CDR1 is SEHNR, CDR2 FQNEAQ, per germline (reference sequence). CDR3 nucleotides: TGTGCCAGCAGCTTAGCGACAGGTCCATACGAGGAGTATTTT. Encoded protein: CASSLATGPYEEYF. Supplemented by reference TRBV7-9 and TRBJ2-3, the full variable domain reads DTGVSQNPRHKITKRGQNVTFRCDPISEHNRLYWYRQTLGQGPEFLTYFQNEAQLEKSRLLSDRFSAERPKGSFSTLEIQRTEQGDSAMYLCASSLATGPYEEYFGPGTRLTVL.

Comments on this clonotype: One base away lies a much larger clone, so this may be a sequencing read error. The V and J genes are TRBV19 and TRBJ1-4, with unresolved D. The CDR3 extends over 16 amino acids. Germline CDR1 is LNHDA and CDR2 is SQIVND (reference sequence). CDR3 sequence reads: CASSMGNPATNETLFF. DNA for the CDR3: TGTGCCAGTAGTATGGGTAACCCGGCAACTAATGAAACACTGTTTTTT.

The J gene is TRBJ2-3, the V gene TRBV28; the D gene could be TRBD1 or TRBD2 (5 bases each). The CDR3 spans 16 residues. V lost 7 bases to trimming and J lost 0 bases, with 17 bases between them. In germline, CDR1 is MDHEN, CDR2 SYDVKM. The CDR3 loop is CASMQGEWSSTDTQYF. The DNA of the CDR3 is TGTGCCAGCATGCAAGGGGAGTGGTCTAGCACAGATACGCAGTATTTT.